This T cell receptor (beta chain) stems from a study of CD8 T cells in Susac syndrome. Study context: Patients with Susac syndrome were therapy-naive, on corticosteroids, or on intravenous immunoglobulin alone at the time that blood was drawn.

Germline CDR1 GTSNPN, CDR2 SVGIG (reference sequence). J lost 3 bases, V lost 2 bases, and 8 bases had no gene match. The CDR3 consists of 15 residues. CD8+ and CD4+ blood T cells underwent TCR beta sequencing. Random hexamers served to reverse transcribe roughly 0.5 to 1 ug RNA. Across 54 Vbeta and 13 Jbeta, immunoSEQ multiplex PCR amplified TCR beta CDR3. TCRdb called the immunoSEQ multiplex PCR reads again in MiXCR, with one record for every CDR3 protein. In the table there are some 210,000 distinct CDR3 sequences, approximately 94% of which are singletons. The sequence came from a human donor with Susac syndrome. Input material: CD4+ T cells from PBMCs. This chain joins TRBV30 and TRBJ1-2; TRBD1 aligns across 8 bases. CDR3 sequence (DNA): TGTGCCTGGAGTCTCTGGGACAGGCCTTACTATGGCTACACCTTC. The encoded protein is CAWSLWDRPYYGYTF.